The 21 T cell receptor beta chains given below trace back to one sample, sequenced in a study of Ad26.COV2.S vaccination and SARS-CoV-2 variants. The protocol was immunoSEQ multiplex PCR, while the TCRdb copy is restricted to in-frame clones and leaves out a portion. The table lists around 370,000 clones, roughly 94% of them singletons. The sequencing used peripheral blood, collected after recovery from COVID-19. Receptor source: a human donor who had recovered from COVID-19.

The gene calls are TRBV5-1 and TRBJ1-1; D perhaps matches TRBD1 (5 bases). The CDR3 sequence is 12 residues long. The V end lost 0 bases, the J end lost 10 bases, and 10 bases lay between the germline ends. Per germline, CDR1 SGHRS and CDR2 YFSETQ. DNA for the CDR3: TGCGCCAGCAGCTTGGTTGGACAACTAGCTTTCTTT. This translates into CASSLVGQLAFF.

V and J are TRBV6-5 and TRBJ1-4; D may be TRBD1 (6 bases). V lost 1 base to trimming and J lost 12 bases, with 18 bases between them. The CDR3 totals 15 residues. Germline V gene data show CDR1 as MNHEY and CDR2 as SVGAGI. For the CDR3, the DNA is TGTGCCAGCAGTTACTTCAGGGGCGGTGCTGATGAACTGTTTTTT. Its protein product is CASSYFRGGADELFF.

This clone appeared a single time. The CDR3 sequence: CASSPPGQLTEAFF. CDR3 DNA sequence: TGTGCCAGCAGCCCCCCGGGACAGCTCACTGAAGCTTTCTTT. The rearrangement uses TRBV6-1 and TRBJ1-1; 7 nucleotides agree with TRBD1. This CDR3 is 14 amino acids long. J lost 4 bases, V lost 6 bases, and 8 bases had no gene match. CDR1 MNHNS and CDR2 SASEGT come from the germline V gene.

The chain couples TRBV10-3 to TRBJ1-2; 12 bases are shared with TRBD1. This CDR3 has 19 residues. The germline CDR1 and CDR2 sequences are ENHRY and SYGVKD. Germline trimming cut 2 bases from V and 5 bases from J; bases unmatched to any gene: 15. DNA of the CDR3: TGTGCCATCAGTGAGGCCCGGGGACAGGGGGCGACTCAGGATTATGGCTACACCTTC. It translates to CAISEARGQGATQDYGYTF.

This CDR3 reads CASSQENGPQHF. The DNA of the CDR3 is TGTGCCAGCAGCCAAGAAAATGGGCCCCAGCATTTT. The chain has TRBV3-1 (or the pseudogene TRBV3-2) and TRBJ1-5, with unresolved D. CDR1 is LGHDT and CDR2 is YNNKEL in the germline V gene (reference sequence). CDR3 length: 12 residues. Trimming took off 0 bases at V and 9 bases at J, with 6 bases between the two ends.

The rearrangement joins TRBV19 to TRBJ2-2, with TRBD2 identical over 7 bases. Germline V gives CDR1 LNHDA, CDR2 SQIVND (reference sequence). The J segment lost 1 base and the V segment lost 6 bases, leaving 5 bases of the junction unmatched. There are 15 residues in the CDR3. CDR3 amino acids: CASSSSGLNTGELFF. The CDR3, as DNA: TGTGCCAGTAGCTCTAGCGGCCTGAACACCGGGGAGCTGTTTTTT.

This chain uses TRBV7-2 with TRBJ2-3; weak D call: TRBD2 (7 bases). Looked up from germline, CDR1 is SGHTA and CDR2 is FQGNSA. Between the trimmed V and J ends, which lost 6 bases and 2 bases, there was a span of 18 bases. The CDR3 is 16 residues long. The CDR3 DNA follows: TGTGCCAGCAGGCTGGGGGGGGGACACTACACAGATACGCAGTATTTT. This encodes CASRLGGGHYTDTQYF.

This chain connects TRBV9 to TRBJ1-1; 8 nucleotides agree with TRBD1. Germline CDR1 is SGDLS and CDR2 is YYNGEE. J was trimmed by 0 bases and V by 5 bases; bases with no gene match: 3. The CDR3 covers 14 residues. Here the CDR3 reads CASSTQGVNTEAFF. CDR3 coding DNA: TGTGCCAGCAGTACACAGGGGGTGAACACTGAAGCTTTCTTT.

The chain uses TRBV12-5 and TRBJ2-1; D is unresolved. In germline, CDR1 is LGHNT, CDR2 FRNRAP. The CDR3 runs to 14 residues. Trimming left V 5 bases short and J 2 bases short, with 10 bases between. As DNA, the CDR3 is TGTGCTAGTGGTCTCGACCCCACCTACAATGAGCAGTTCTTC. Amino acid sequence: CASGLDPTYNEQFF.

V usage is TRBV3-1 (or the pseudogene TRBV3-2) and J usage is TRBJ1-2; weak D call: TRBD1 (5 bases). The V gene lost 4 bases and the J gene lost 4 bases, with 13 bases spanning the gap. The germline CDR1 and CDR2 sequences are LGHDT and YNNKEL (reference sequence). The CDR3 contains 14 residues. The CDR3 loop is CASSPSGQGYGYTF. CDR3 DNA: TGTGCCAGCAGCCCCAGCGGCCAGGGCTATGGCTACACCTTC.

The chain is built from TRBV29-1 and TRBJ1-1; 8 bases are shared with TRBD1. The CDR3 runs 12 residues. Germline V gives CDR1 SQVTM, CDR2 ANQGSEA. V lost 7 bases, J lost 1 base, and 2 bases stayed unmatched. CDR3 in amino acids: CSGDRGNTEAFF. In nucleotides, the CDR3 is TGCAGCGGCGACAGGGGGAACACTGAAGCTTTCTTT.

The chain has TRBV12-5 and TRBJ2-1; 14 bases map to TRBD2. The CDR3 totals 17 residues. Looked up from germline, CDR1 is LGHNT and CDR2 is FRNRAP. With 2 bases clipped from V and 4 bases from J, the junction kept 4 bases outside the gene matches. The CDR3 nucleotides read TGTGCTAGTGGTTTGCCGGGGACTAGCGGGGGATACAATGAGCAGTTCTTC. It translates to CASGLPGTSGGYNEQFF.

This clone has just one count. V and J are TRBV25-1 and TRBJ2-5, with D possibly being TRBD1 (5 bases). CDR1 and CDR2 (germline): MGHDK, SYGVNS. CDR3 length: 15 residues. V was trimmed by 1 base and J by 5 bases, leaving 14 bases between them. In DNA form, the CDR3 reads TGTGCCAGCAGTGAATCCCCAGGGCTGTGGGAGACCCAGTACTTC. Translating it yields CASSESPGLWETQYF.

This chain links TRBV28 with TRBJ2-7, with 10 bases lining up with TRBD2. Germline CDR1 is MDHEN and CDR2 is SYDVKM. The CDR3 runs to 17 residues. V shed 5 bases, J shed 4 bases, and the junction held 14 bases outside the gene matches. CDR3 sequence reads: CASSPLAGFLETYEQYF. The CDR3 DNA reads as TGTGCCAGCAGTCCACTAGCGGGGTTTCTGGAGACGTACGAGCAGTACTTC.

This clone was detected once. The same CDR3 arises from other DNA sequences in this sample as well. The chain recombines TRBV12-3 or TRBV12-4 with TRBJ1-2, with D maybe TRBD1 (6 bases). Trimming removed 5 bases from V and 4 bases from J, with 11 bases in between. CDR3 length: 13 residues. CDR3 nucleotide sequence: TGTGCCAGCAGTCTCGGGGGGCCCTATGGCTACACCTTC. Translating it yields CASSLGGPYGYTF.

V is TRBV7-9 and J is TRBJ1-4; TRBD1 might be the D (6 bases). V shed 2 bases and J shed 8 bases, with 12 bases lying between them. The germline CDR1 and CDR2 sequences are SEHNR and FQNEAQ (reference sequence). This CDR3 comprises 14 residues. CDR3 coding DNA: TGTGCCAGCAGCTTAACGCCAGGGGCGGAAAAACTGTTTTTT. Residues: CASSLTPGAEKLFF.

The rearrangement joins TRBV6-6 to TRBJ2-3; D call uncertain. The CDR3 runs to 14 residues. V lost 8 bases and J 1 base, leaving 13 bases between the germline ends. Germline V gives CDR1 MNHNY, CDR2 SVGAGI (reference sequence). CDR3 amino acids: CASVSRPRTDTQYF. The DNA of the CDR3 is TGTGCCAGCGTCAGCAGGCCTCGCACAGATACGCAGTATTTT.

The chain is built from TRBV29-1 and TRBJ2-1; 12 positions agree with TRBD2. This CDR3 has 17 residues. CDR1 is SQVTM, CDR2 ANQGSEA, per germline. V shed 3 bases, J shed 9 bases, and the junction held 15 bases outside the gene matches. CDR3 in amino acids: CSVDGLAGGPGFGEQFF. The CDR3 DNA is TGCAGCGTTGATGGGCTAGCGGGGGGGCCAGGTTTTGGTGAGCAGTTCTTC.

This chain uses TRBV18 with TRBJ2-3; D possibly matches TRBD1 or TRBD2 (5 bases each). This CDR3 is built from 16 residues. With 0 bases removed from V and 2 bases from J, the gap between germline ends came to 12 bases. CDR1 is KGHSH and CDR2 is LQKENI in the germline V gene. CDR3 sequence: CASSPPGIGATDTQYF. CDR3 bases: TGTGCCAGCTCACCACCGGGTATCGGGGCCACAGATACGCAGTATTTT. Supplemented by reference TRBV18 and TRBJ2-3, the full variable domain reads NAGVMQNPRHLVRRRGQEARLRCSPMKGHSHVYWYRQLPEEGLKFMVYLQKENIIDESGMPKERFSAEFPKEGPSILRIQQVVRGDSAAYFCASSPPGIGATDTQYFGPGTRLTVL.

This clone was seen only once. Here the CDR3 reads CASSLDIPLGTDTQYF. In DNA form, the CDR3 reads TGTGCCAGCAGCTTAGATATTCCCTTGGGTACAGATACGCAGTATTTT. V and J are TRBV11-2 and TRBJ2-3; D call uncertain. Trimming took off 0 bases at V and 3 bases at J, with 13 bases between the two ends. CDR1 is SGHAT, CDR2 FQNNGV, per germline. The CDR3 covers 16 residues.

V gene TRBV11-2 combines with J gene TRBJ1-1; D may be TRBD1 (5 bases). The CDR3 is 15 amino acids. The ends were cut back, 5 bases at V and 5 bases at J, with 18 bases in the middle. Germline loops: CDR1 SGHAT, CDR2 FQNNGV. CDR3: CASSPVGGIGTEAFF. For the CDR3, the DNA is TGTGCCAGCAGCCCGGTGGGGGGGATTGGAACTGAAGCTTTCTTT.